The 3 T cell receptor beta chains presented below share a single source sample, sequenced in a study of blood T cells in healthy people across ages. It was with a sample-barcoded 5' primer and a J-beta primer mix that a second PCR of roughly 6 to 12 cycles was run. Each CDR3 protein is one row after TCRdb ran MiXCR on the 5' RACE reads. Found here are 600,000 to 650,000 distinct CDR3 sequences, about 53% of them singletons; the top ten hold over 35%. What was sequenced was blood. These receptors were collected from a man in his 60s in good health.

The rearrangement joins TRBV10-3 to TRBJ1-3, with TRBD1 identical over 8 bases. Germline V gives CDR1 ENHRY, CDR2 SYGVKD. This CDR3 has 19 residues. V shed 9 bases and J 0 bases; nucleotides not matched to a gene: 19. The CDR3 region is CAIQGSGQVPLSSGNTIYF. CDR3 coding DNA: TGTGCCATACAGGGTTCGGGACAGGTCCCCCTGAGCTCTGGAAACACCATATATTTT.

This chain connects TRBV10-2 to TRBJ2-7, with a tentative D call TRBD2 (7 bases). CDR1 and CDR2 (germline): WSHSY, SAAADI. The CDR3 has 13 amino acids. The V end lost 10 bases, the J end lost 4 bases, and 17 bases lay between the germline ends. The CDR3 DNA reads as TGCGCCACTCAGTCGGGGGGCGGTTACGAGCAGTACTTC. It yields the protein CATQSGGGYEQYF.

The chain is built from TRBV24-1 and TRBJ1-4, with 12 bases lining up with TRBD1. The CDR3 covers 15 residues. Trimming took 4 bases from V and 7 from J; bases not matched to a gene: 3. The V gene's germline CDR1 is KGHDR and CDR2 SFDVKD. The CDR3 protein is CATSDGTGGVEKLFF. DNA of the CDR3: TGTGCCACCAGTGACGGGACAGGGGGCGTTGAAAAACTGTTTTTT.